This record concerns one TCR beta chain sequence. In this sample, this clone turned up a few times. There is no known antigen for this receptor. Per-base quality was not reported, and no clone a single base away is much larger than it. The V end loses 10 bases and the J end loses 3 bases, and a stretch of 15 bases separates them. There are 13 amino acids in the CDR3, from cysteine to phenylalanine inclusive. The only DNA kept is the CDR3, 39 bases in frame from the first base. For CDR1 and CDR2, the germline V gene lists MNHGY and SAAAGT. The sample comes from a study of T cells in localized non-small cell lung cancer (dated by TCRdb to 2018 to 2020). Background for the entire study: The study examined T cell repertoires in roughly 240 patients with early-stage NSCLC and compared tumors with uninvolved tumor-adjacent lungs. The cohort consisted of a few hundred treatment-naive NSCLC patients whose localized lung tumors had been resected. NSCLC patients had a mean age of around 61 years, and 129 were male and over 85 female. What the research found in general, with its limitations: Because of the exploratory design, TCR variables were selected using unadjusted p-values without false-discovery rate correction. Uninvolved tumor-adjacent lung showed the highest T cell clonality, higher than tumor, which suggests more focused antigenic responses in the adjacent lung. Because multi-region sequencing of the tumors was not done, intratumor heterogeneity could not be ruled out. Longer overall survival was associated with higher blood T cell density, whereas shorter survival was associated with higher adjacent-lung clonality. Of the top 100 tumor clones, a median of roughly 56 were detected in paired uninvolved adjacent lung; under 35 were also among that lung's top 100.

Uninvolved adjacent lung was sampled at least 2 cm away from the tumor margin, and two independent pathologists confirmed that the tissue had no atypia. At diagnosis, tumor, uninvolved tumor-adjacent lung and peripheral blood were collected and then preserved as a mix of FFPE and fresh-frozen material. TCR beta CDR3 regions were sequenced from DNA using the immunoSEQ Assay. From the authors' description of their analysis: To compute T cell density, TCR beta template counts were normalized to usable DNA, which was estimated by amplifying housekeeping genes. Using the preseqR package, richness was estimated by extrapolating to 120,000 templates for tissue samples and 400,000 templates for PBMC samples. Clonality was defined by subtracting Pielou's evenness from one. Tissue-enriched TCRs were identified through differential abundance testing performed on productive amino-acid clonotypes, with a minimum total count of 5 and an alpha of 0.1. The Jaccard Index and the Morisita Overlap Index were used to measure how much the repertoires overlapped between compartments. GLIPH clustered TCR beta CDR3s with public tetramer-defined viral CDR3s; viral motifs required at least three viral sequences plus V-gene enrichment. What TCRdb holds here is the immuneACCESS table cut down to in-frame rearrangements. Part of the clones is not present; checked against another copy, under half of the missing clones reflect an unresolved V gene, and the others are unexplained. The V and J calls and clone size were taken over from that table, and D and trimming were inferred from the DNA. This sample has more than 1,500 clones in its table, and about a quarter of those were observed once. The leading ten clones occupy less than 15% of the sample.

The chain links TRBV6-8 with TRBJ1-1; the D gene is possibly TRBD1, with 5 bases matching. The clonotype originates from a male donor older than 55 with stage II squamous cell lung carcinoma. Material: normal lung tissue next to the tumor, obtained before any cancer treatment. The CDR3 region reads CATTVGGDTEAFF. The DNA is TGTGCCACCACTGTCGGGGGGGACACTGAAGCTTTCTTT.